Listed below are T cell receptor beta chains from one sample, sequenced in a study of blood T cell repertoires in COVID-19. Profiling relied on immunoSEQ multiplex PCR, and the TCRdb table lists in-frame clones only, not all of them. The sample lists around 480,000 clones; approximately 90% were seen once. Sequenced material: peripheral blood. The receptors originated from a woman aged 45-65 years with COVID-19, enrolled during active disease. The CDR3 runs from the conserved cysteine through the conserved F or W. A D gene is named only where the DNA matches it firmly. Part of the rows lack a size; the others show once, few, many or a class for expanded clones.

clone size	D gene	V gene	J gene	CDR3 DNA	CDR3 protein
-	-	TRBV11-1	TRBJ2-7	TGTGCCAGCAGCTCCCTGGGTTTCAGGGTGGATAAGTACTTC	CASSSLGFRVDKYF
once	TRBD2	TRBV23-1	TRBJ2-6	TGCGCCAGCAGTTCGCGGGGGGGCCTCGCCGACTCTGGGGCCAACGTCCTGACTTTC	CASSSRGGLADSGANVLTF
-	-	TRBV2	TRBJ2-6	TGTGCCACCGCGGATCCTGGGGCCAACGTCCTGACTTTC	CATADPGANVLTF
-	-	TRBV7-2	TRBJ1-6	TGTGCCAGCAGCCGGACTCAGGGGACTAAATCACCCCTCCACTTT	CASSRTQGTKSPLHF
-	-	TRBV6-5	TRBJ1-1	TGTGCCAGCAGTACAGGACGGAGCATGAACACTGAAGCTTTCTTT	CASSTGRSMNTEAFF
-	-	TRBV4-2	TRBJ1-3	TGTGCCAGCAGCCAAGATGGCGGAAACACCATATATTTT	CASSQDGGNTIYF
-	-	TRBV19	TRBJ1-2	TGTGCCAGTAGTCGCCAGGGCTATGGCTACACCTTC	CASSRQGYGYTF
-	TRBD1	TRBV19	TRBJ2-6	TGTGCCAGTAGTAGGGACAGGGCCTCTGGGGCCAACGTCCTGACTTTC	CASSRDRASGANVLTF
once	-	TRBV7-8	TRBJ1-3	TGTGCCAGCGGATTGATGTCGGGTGGCGCTGGAAACACCATATATTTT	CASGLMSGGAGNTIYF
-	-	TRBV6-5	TRBJ1-5	TGTGCCAGCAGTCAAAATCAGCCCCAGCATTTT	CASSQNQPQHF
-	TRBD1	TRBV28	TRBJ1-5	TGTGCCAGCAGTTTCCCTGGGACAGCTGATCAGCCCCAGCATTTT	CASSFPGTADQPQHF
-	-	TRBV5-4	TRBJ1-2	TGTGCCAGCAGCCCGACGGGTTACGGCTACACCTTC	CASSPTGYGYTF
-	TRBD1	TRBV5-1	TRBJ1-6	TGCGCCAGCAGCCCCGACAGGGGGTACAATTCACCCCTCCACTTT	CASSPDRGYNSPLHF
-	TRBD1	TRBV2	TRBJ1-1	TGTGCCATTCCCCAGGGGGACAGGGTGGTTGACACTGAAGCTTTCTTT	CAIPQGDRVVDTEAFF
few	-	TRBV5-1	TRBJ2-7	TGCGCCAGCAGTCTATCCTCCTTGACTTACTACGAGCAGTACTTC	CASSLSSLTYYEQYF
once	-	TRBV2	TRBJ1-3	TGTGCCAGTGCAGGGCTCTCTGGAAACACCATATATTTT	CASAGLSGNTIYF
-	-	TRBV11-3	TRBJ2-3	TGTGCCAGCAGCCCTGCCCGGGGCACAGATACGCAGTATTTT	CASSPARGTDTQYF
few	TRBD1	TRBV10-2	TRBJ1-5	TGCGCCAGCAGTGAGAGGGGGCCGGGTGTTCCCCAGCATTTT	CASSERGPGVPQHF
-	TRBD1	TRBV30	TRBJ1-5	TGTGCCTGGAGTGGGGACAGACGGAATCAGCCCCAGCATTTT	CAWSGDRRNQPQHF
-	TRBD1	TRBV2	TRBJ1-2	TGTGCCAGCAGTCGACAGGGGTTTGACTATGGCTACACCTTC	CASSRQGFDYGYTF
-	-	TRBV24-1	TRBJ2-3	TGTGCCACCAGTGATGGGACTGGGGGGTGGGGAACAGATACGCAGTATTTT	CATSDGTGGWGTDTQYF
-	TRBD1	TRBV19	TRBJ2-6	TGTGCCAGTAGTATAGGGACAGGGATTAACTCTGGGGCCAACGTCCTGACTTTC	CASSIGTGINSGANVLTF
-	TRBD1	TRBV7-9	TRBJ1-1	TGTGCCAGCAGCCAGACAGGGCCCACTGAAGCTTTCTTT	CASSQTGPTEAFF
-	TRBD1	TRBV15	TRBJ2-7	TGTGCCACCAGCAGATTGACAGGGGGGGACTTATACGAGCAGTACTTC	CATSRLTGGDLYEQYF
-	TRBD2	TRBV7-3	TRBJ2-1	TGTGCCAGCAGCCGATTGCCGGGGACTAGCCTTGACAATGAGCAGTTCTTC	CASSRLPGTSLDNEQFF
-	-	TRBV9	TRBJ1-1	TGTGCCAGCAGCTCGGGACAGAACACTGAAGCTTTCTTT	CASSSGQNTEAFF
-	-	TRBV2	TRBJ1-4	TGTGCCAGCAGCCCAGTGGCAACTAATGAAAAACTGTTTTTT	CASSPVATNEKLFF
-	-	TRBV10-3	TRBJ1-6	TGTGCCATCAGTGTTCAGGTAGAATCACCCCTCCACTTT	CAISVQVESPLHF
once	TRBD1	TRBV10-3	TRBJ2-1	TGTGCCATCAGTGAGTCGGGACAGGTACACAATGAGCAGTTCTTC	CAISESGQVHNEQFF
-	-	TRBV7-9	TRBJ2-2	TGTGCCAGCAGAGACGGCGGTAACACCGGGGAGCTGTTTTTT	CASRDGGNTGELFF
-	TRBD1	TRBV20-1	TRBJ2-7	TGCAGTGCTAGAACAGGGGGCGAGCAGTACTTC	CSARTGGEQYF
-	-	TRBV7-2	TRBJ2-2	TGTGCCAGCAGCTTAGATTGGGGCAGGGCGAACACCGGGGAGCTGTTTTTT	CASSLDWGRANTGELFF
-	TRBD1	TRBV6-6	TRBJ1-3	TGTGCCAGCTTCCTACAGGGGACCGGAAACACCATATATTTT	CASFLQGTGNTIYF
-	-	TRBV29-1	TRBJ2-2	TGCAGCGCCGCGGTGGGCGGGGAGCTGTTTTTT	CSAAVGGELFF
few	-	TRBV18	TRBJ2-5	TGTGCCAGCTCACCACCGCAAAGGGGGGGTCAAGAGACCCAGTACTTC	CASSPPQRGGQETQYF
-	-	TRBV12-3/TRBV12-4	TRBJ1-1	TGTGCCAGCAGTTTAGATACGGACACTGAAGCTTTCTTT	CASSLDTDTEAFF
-	TRBD2	TRBV19	TRBJ2-1	TGTGCCAGTAGTATAAATGAACTAGCGGGGGTAGAAAATGAGCAGTTCTTC	CASSINELAGVENEQFF
few	-	TRBV7-2	TRBJ1-2	TGTGCCAGCAGGCTGCTTGGGGGGGACTACACCTTC	CASRLLGGDYTF
-	TRBD2	TRBV3-1/TRBV3-2	TRBJ2-7	TGTGCCAGCAGCCAGGGACTAGCGGGCTACGAGCAGTACTTC	CASSQGLAGYEQYF
-	-	TRBV5-1	TRBJ1-2	TGCGCCAGCAGCTTCGGGACTGCTAACTATGGCTACACCTTC	CASSFGTANYGYTF
once	TRBD1	TRBV5-4	TRBJ2-2	TGTGCCAGCAGCCATCAGGGGGCGCGGGGCACCGGGGAGCTGTTTTTT	CASSHQGARGTGELFF
-	-	TRBV28	TRBJ2-5	TGTGCCAGCAGTAGTTCCTGGCCAGATAAAGAGACCCAGTACTTC	CASSSSWPDKETQYF